The source of this TCR beta chain is a study of CD8 T cells in ankylosing spondylitis. Quantitative 5'-RACE with molecular barcodes was used to make the TCR beta libraries. TCRdb fed the 5' RACE reads into MiXCR, producing one record per CDR3 protein. The sample includes nearly 250,000 distinct CDR3 sequences, roughly 32% of them seen just once. The study's findings and limits: Seemingly distinctive of ankylosing spondylitis blood was a TCR beta motif formed by eight highly homologous variants. Enrichment of disease-linked clones was reportedly significant in matched ankylosing spondylitis synovial fluid. There were earlier reports of some motif variants in reactive arthritis synovial fluid and blood.

On this clonotype: The antigen remains undetermined.

Trimming at V came to 5 bases and at J to 7 bases, leaving 8 bases not matched to a gene. Germline V CDR1 and CDR2: SQVTM, ANQGSEA. The CDR3 sequence is 14 residues long. What was sequenced was blood, either unsorted or a sorted T cell fraction (not recorded which). This TCR derives from a male donor with ankylosing spondylitis or in good health (not recorded which). The chain uses TRBV29-1 and TRBJ1-6; 7 bases line up with TRBD1. DNA of the CDR3: TGCAGCGTTCAATCCGGGACAGAAAATTCACCCCTCCACTTT. Protein sequence: CSVQSGTENSPLHF.